This TCR beta chain was identified during a study of cytomegalovirus exposure and HLA in healthy donors. Germline V CDR1 and CDR2: MGHRA, YSYEKL. Trimming took 3 bases from V and 2 from J; bases not matched to a gene: 7. This CDR3 spans 15 amino acids. Study findings and constraints: It is likely that the observed cluster of highly shared sequence variants was a sequencing artifact.

PCR used 60 Vbeta primers and 13 Jbeta primers. The protocol was immunoSEQ multiplex PCR, while the TCRdb copy is restricted to in-frame clones and leaves out a portion. The sample yields 90,000 to 150,000 clones, 75% to 80% seen once. Comment on this clone: The antigen remains undetermined.

Sequencing was carried out using PBMCs. V gene TRBV4-1 combines with J gene TRBJ2-7, with TRBD2 matching over 7 bases. This clonotype was sampled from a woman aged 25 to 39 in good health and CMV-seropositive. Here the CDR3 reads CASSHPTRGAYEQYF. CDR3 DNA sequence: TGCGCCAGCAGCCACCCCACCCGGGGGGCCTACGAGCAGTACTTC.